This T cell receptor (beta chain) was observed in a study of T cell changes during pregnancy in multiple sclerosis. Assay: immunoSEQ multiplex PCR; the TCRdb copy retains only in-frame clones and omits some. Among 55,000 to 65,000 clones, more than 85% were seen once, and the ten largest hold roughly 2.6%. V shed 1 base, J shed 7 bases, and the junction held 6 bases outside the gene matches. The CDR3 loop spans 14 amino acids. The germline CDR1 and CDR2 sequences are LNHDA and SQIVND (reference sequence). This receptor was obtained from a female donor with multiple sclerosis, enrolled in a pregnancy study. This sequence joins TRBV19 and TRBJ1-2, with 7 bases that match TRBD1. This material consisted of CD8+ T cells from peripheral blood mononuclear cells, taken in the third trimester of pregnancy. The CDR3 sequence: CASSIVAGGIGYTF. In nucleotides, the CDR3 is TGTGCCAGTAGTATAGTGGCAGGGGGAATTGGCTACACCTTC.